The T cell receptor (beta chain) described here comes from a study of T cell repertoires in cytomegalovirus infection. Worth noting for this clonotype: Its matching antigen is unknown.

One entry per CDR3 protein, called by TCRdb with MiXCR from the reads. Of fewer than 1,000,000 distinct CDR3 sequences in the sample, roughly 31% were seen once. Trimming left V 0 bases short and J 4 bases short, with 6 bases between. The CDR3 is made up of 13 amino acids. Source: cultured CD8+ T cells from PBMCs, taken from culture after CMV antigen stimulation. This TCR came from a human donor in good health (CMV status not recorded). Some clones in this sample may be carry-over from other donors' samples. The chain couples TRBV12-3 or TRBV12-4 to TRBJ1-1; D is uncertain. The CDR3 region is CASSLAPVTEAFF. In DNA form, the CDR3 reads TGTGCCAGCAGTTTAGCGCCCGTCACTGAAGCTTTCTTT.